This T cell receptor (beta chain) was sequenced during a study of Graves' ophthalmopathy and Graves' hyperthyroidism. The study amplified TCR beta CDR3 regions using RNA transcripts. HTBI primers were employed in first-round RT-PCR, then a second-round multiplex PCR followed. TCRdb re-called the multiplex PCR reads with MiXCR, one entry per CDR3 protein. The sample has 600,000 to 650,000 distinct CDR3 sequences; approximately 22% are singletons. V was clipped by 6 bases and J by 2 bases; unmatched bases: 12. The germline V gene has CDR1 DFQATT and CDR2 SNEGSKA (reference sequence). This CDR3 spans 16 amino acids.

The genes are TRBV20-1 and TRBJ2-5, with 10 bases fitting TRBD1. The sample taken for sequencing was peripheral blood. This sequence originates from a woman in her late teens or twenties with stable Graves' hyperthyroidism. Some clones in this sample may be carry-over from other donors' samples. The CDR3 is CSARGDRGKAQETQYF. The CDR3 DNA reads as TGCAGTGCCAGGGGGGACAGGGGCAAGGCGCAAGAGACCCAGTACTTC.